These T cell receptor beta chains were read from a single sample in a study of stem cell transplantation in POMP-related autoinflammatory disease. Only in-frame clones appear in the TCRdb table, and some are missing; sequencing was by immunoSEQ multiplex PCR. The sample includes roughly 32,000 clones, around 88% of them seen just once. The specimen comprised CD4+ T cells from PBMCs, sampled before stem cell transplantation. The receptor source for this set is a human donor with POMP-related autoinflammation and immune dysregulation (PRAID). The CDR3 runs from the conserved cysteine through the conserved F or W. D genes are given only for firm matches. Some rows mark clone size as missing; the rest say once, few, many or name a class of expanded clone.

J gene: TRBJ1-2; V gene: TRBV6-1; clone size: .; D gene: .; CDR3 protein: CASSEVNYGYTF; CDR3 DNA: TGTGCCAGCAGTGAAGTTAACTATGGCTACACCTTC
J gene: TRBJ2-1; V gene: TRBV18; clone size: .; D gene: .; CDR3 protein: CASSPRVRRSVEQFF; CDR3 DNA: TGTGCCAGCTCACCAAGGGTCAGGAGAAGTGTTGAGCAGTTCTTC
J gene: TRBJ1-5; V gene: TRBV6-6; clone size: .; D gene: TRBD1; CDR3 protein: CATWTGSSANQPQHF; CDR3 DNA: TGTGCCACCTGGACAGGGTCTTCAGCCAATCAGCCCCAGCATTTT
J gene: TRBJ1-2; V gene: TRBV2; clone size: .; D gene: .; CDR3 protein: CASSAQGVGYGYTF; CDR3 DNA: TGTGCCAGCAGTGCACAGGGAGTAGGCTATGGCTACACCTTC
J gene: TRBJ2-3; V gene: TRBV7-3; clone size: .; D gene: TRBD2; CDR3 protein: CASSSTSGGTDTQYF; CDR3 DNA: TGTGCCAGCAGCTCCACGAGCGGGGGGACAGATACGCAGTATTTT
J gene: TRBJ1-5; V gene: TRBV5-1; clone size: few; D gene: .; CDR3 protein: CASSLVVGQPQHF; CDR3 DNA: TGCGCCAGCAGCTTGGTGGTAGGGCAGCCCCAGCATTTT
J gene: TRBJ1-1; V gene: TRBV7-9; clone size: once; D gene: .; CDR3 protein: CASSLAPAPDAFF; CDR3 DNA: TGTGCCAGCAGCTTAGCCCCGGCACCGGACGCTTTCTTT
J gene: TRBJ2-2; V gene: TRBV7-9; clone size: .; D gene: .; CDR3 protein: CASSLTEAATGELFF; CDR3 DNA: TGTGCCAGCAGCTTAACAGAGGCTGCCACCGGGGAGCTGTTTTTT
J gene: TRBJ1-2; V gene: TRBV6-5; clone size: .; D gene: TRBD1; CDR3 protein: CASSPFDRVGGYTF; CDR3 DNA: TGTGCCAGCAGCCCATTTGACAGGGTCGGCGGCTACACCTTC
J gene: TRBJ2-5; V gene: TRBV29-1; clone size: once; D gene: TRBD2; CDR3 protein: CSVRVGTSLKTQYF; CDR3 DNA: TGCAGCGTTAGGGTCGGGACTAGCCTAAAGACCCAGTACTTC
J gene: TRBJ1-5; V gene: TRBV10-3; clone size: .; D gene: TRBD1; CDR3 protein: CVISRGQNSNQPQHF; CDR3 DNA: TGTGTCATCAGCCGGGGACAGAATAGCAATCAGCCCCAGCATTTT
J gene: TRBJ1-5; V gene: TRBV6-1; clone size: .; D gene: .; CDR3 protein: CASSGEGGKRPPQHF; CDR3 DNA: TGTGCCAGCAGTGGGGAGGGAGGGAAGCGTCCGCCCCAGCATTTT
J gene: TRBJ2-4; V gene: TRBV25-1; clone size: once; D gene: .; CDR3 protein: CASGGAKGIQYF; CDR3 DNA: TGTGCCAGCGGGGGGGCGAAAGGCATTCAGTACTTC
J gene: TRBJ1-3; V gene: TRBV28; clone size: once; D gene: TRBD1; CDR3 protein: CASRSQGAYSGNTIYF; CDR3 DNA: TGTGCCAGCAGGTCACAGGGGGCATACTCTGGAAACACCATATATTTT
J gene: TRBJ2-1; V gene: TRBV28; clone size: .; D gene: .; CDR3 protein: CASAGPEKYNEQFF; CDR3 DNA: TGTGCCAGCGCGGGACCGGAAAAATACAATGAGCAGTTCTTC
J gene: TRBJ2-7; V gene: TRBV30; clone size: .; D gene: .; CDR3 protein: CAWSLGVREQYF; CDR3 DNA: TGTGCCTGGAGTCTGGGTGTCCGAGAGCAGTACTTC
J gene: TRBJ2-7; V gene: TRBV7-2; clone size: .; D gene: .; CDR3 protein: CASSLHGTPSYEQYF; CDR3 DNA: TGTGCCAGCAGCTTACACGGGACACCTTCCTACGAGCAGTACTTC
J gene: TRBJ1-1; V gene: TRBV21-1; clone size: once; D gene: .; CDR3 protein: CASSKGESITLGKNTEAFF; CDR3 DNA: TGTGCCAGCAGCAAAGGGGAGAGCATCACCCTTGGGAAGAACACTGAAGCTTTCTTT
J gene: TRBJ1-6; V gene: TRBV25-1; clone size: once; D gene: .; CDR3 protein: CASSEYRGGSSYNSPLHF; CDR3 DNA: TGTGCCAGCAGTGAATATAGGGGGGGAAGCTCCTATAATTCACCCCTCCACTTT
J gene: TRBJ2-4; V gene: TRBV6-6; clone size: .; D gene: TRBD1; CDR3 protein: CASSYLDRGRDIQYF; CDR3 DNA: TGTGCCAGCAGTTACCTGGACAGGGGGCGGGACATTCAGTACTTC
J gene: TRBJ2-7; V gene: TRBV5-1; clone size: .; D gene: .; CDR3 protein: CASSWRRDRPYEQYF; CDR3 DNA: TGCGCCAGCAGCTGGCGCCGGGACCGCCCCTACGAGCAGTACTTC
J gene: TRBJ2-7; V gene: TRBV5-6; clone size: .; D gene: .; CDR3 protein: CASSLGWAGTVYEQYF; CDR3 DNA: TGTGCCAGCAGCCTAGGGTGGGCAGGGACTGTATACGAGCAGTACTTC
J gene: TRBJ1-4; V gene: TRBV9; clone size: .; D gene: .; CDR3 protein: CASSVGAGSDEKLFF; CDR3 DNA: TGTGCCAGCAGCGTAGGGGCAGGTTCCGATGAAAAACTGTTTTTT
J gene: TRBJ1-1; V gene: TRBV2; clone size: few; D gene: TRBD1; CDR3 protein: CASKAAGGTEAFF; CDR3 DNA: TGTGCCAGCAAGGCGGCAGGGGGAACTGAAGCTTTCTTT
J gene: TRBJ1-1; V gene: TRBV18; clone size: .; D gene: .; CDR3 protein: CASSPRTPQNTEAFF; CDR3 DNA: TGTGCCAGCTCACCACGGACCCCCCAGAACACTGAAGCTTTCTTT
J gene: TRBJ2-6; V gene: TRBV28; clone size: .; D gene: .; CDR3 protein: CASSPSWANVLTF; CDR3 DNA: TGTGCCAGCAGCCCCTCCTGGGCCAACGTCCTGACTTTC
J gene: TRBJ2-3; V gene: TRBV2; clone size: .; D gene: TRBD2; CDR3 protein: CASRITSGGLNTQYF; CDR3 DNA: TGTGCCAGCAGAATAACTAGCGGGGGGCTTAATACGCAGTATTTT
J gene: TRBJ1-2; V gene: TRBV6-1; clone size: few; D gene: TRBD1; CDR3 protein: CASSDDRGRGYGYTF; CDR3 DNA: TGTGCCAGCAGTGACGACAGGGGGCGCGGCTATGGCTACACCTTC
J gene: TRBJ2-3; V gene: TRBV27; clone size: .; D gene: .; CDR3 protein: CASSLRRVSTDTQYF; CDR3 DNA: TGTGCCAGCAGTTTGAGACGGGTTAGCACAGATACGCAGTATTTT
J gene: TRBJ1-6; V gene: TRBV7-9; clone size: .; D gene: .; CDR3 protein: CASSATDSPLHF; CDR3 DNA: TGTGCCAGCAGCGCAACGGACTCACCCCTCCACTTT
J gene: TRBJ1-1; V gene: TRBV2; clone size: .; D gene: TRBD1; CDR3 protein: CASSDTGGAEAFF; CDR3 DNA: TGTGCCAGCAGTGATACAGGGGGGGCTGAAGCTTTCTTT
J gene: TRBJ1-5; V gene: TRBV28; clone size: .; D gene: .; CDR3 protein: CASSLFRKGQHF; CDR3 DNA: TGTGCCAGCAGTTTATTCAGAAAAGGCCAGCATTTT
J gene: TRBJ1-4; V gene: TRBV28; clone size: .; D gene: .; CDR3 protein: CASSAGGFKEKLFF; CDR3 DNA: TGTGCCAGCAGTGCCGGGGGCTTTAAAGAAAAACTGTTTTTT
J gene: TRBJ1-1; V gene: TRBV11-2; clone size: .; D gene: .; CDR3 protein: CASSLQGPEAFF; CDR3 DNA: TGTGCCAGCAGCTTGCAAGGGCCTGAAGCTTTCTTT
J gene: TRBJ2-7; V gene: TRBV11-2; clone size: .; D gene: .; CDR3 protein: CASSLSGLPIYEQYF; CDR3 DNA: TGTGCCAGCAGCTTATCGGGGCTCCCCATATACGAGCAGTACTTC
J gene: TRBJ2-3; V gene: TRBV6-5; clone size: .; D gene: .; CDR3 protein: CASSPGNTDTQYF; CDR3 DNA: TGTGCCAGCAGCCCCGGGAACACAGATACGCAGTATTTT
J gene: TRBJ2-7; V gene: TRBV28; clone size: once; D gene: TRBD2; CDR3 protein: CASTSESGSSVSREQYF; CDR3 DNA: TGTGCCAGCACTTCCGAAAGCGGGAGTTCTGTCAGTCGAGAGCAGTACTTC
J gene: TRBJ2-3; V gene: TRBV15; clone size: once; D gene: .; CDR3 protein: CATSRDVPADTQYF; CDR3 DNA: TGTGCCACCAGCAGAGATGTGCCGGCAGATACGCAGTATTTT
J gene: TRBJ2-3; V gene: TRBV15; clone size: .; D gene: .; CDR3 protein: CATSRDSGQRADTQYF; CDR3 DNA: TGTGCCACCAGCAGAGATAGTGGCCAGAGGGCAGATACGCAGTATTTT
J gene: TRBJ2-7; V gene: TRBV19; clone size: .; D gene: .; CDR3 protein: CASSIIGASYEQYF; CDR3 DNA: TGTGCCAGTAGTATAATCGGGGCCTCCTACGAGCAGTACTTC
J gene: TRBJ1-6; V gene: TRBV2; clone size: .; D gene: .; CDR3 protein: CASSEEAPNNSPLHF; CDR3 DNA: TGTGCCAGCAGTGAAGAGGCACCGAATAATTCACCCCTCCACTTT
J gene: TRBJ1-5; V gene: TRBV27; clone size: .; D gene: .; CDR3 protein: CASSLQVDQPQHF; CDR3 DNA: TGTGCCAGCAGTTTACAGGTAGATCAGCCCCAGCATTTT
J gene: TRBJ1-1; V gene: TRBV18; clone size: .; D gene: TRBD1; CDR3 protein: CASSPTTAGTGGFAEAFF; CDR3 DNA: TGTGCCAGCTCCCCGACCACGGCCGGGACAGGGGGCTTCGCTGAAGCTTTCTTT
J gene: TRBJ1-6; V gene: TRBV2; clone size: .; D gene: .; CDR3 protein: CASSSRAASSYNSPLHF; CDR3 DNA: TGTGCCAGCAGTTCTCGGGCAGCCAGCTCCTATAATTCACCCCTCCACTTT
J gene: TRBJ2-7; V gene: TRBV6-7; clone size: .; D gene: TRBD1; CDR3 protein: CASSCREGASSYEQYF; CDR3 DNA: TGTGCCAGCAGTTGTCGTGAGGGGGCGTCCTCCTACGAGCAGTACTTC
J gene: TRBJ1-2; V gene: TRBV6-1; clone size: .; D gene: .; CDR3 protein: CASSELRAGIYGYTF; CDR3 DNA: TGTGCCAGCAGTGAATTGAGGGCAGGCATCTATGGCTACACCTTC
J gene: TRBJ1-1; V gene: TRBV19; clone size: .; D gene: .; CDR3 protein: CASSIIGLQGEAFF; CDR3 DNA: TGTGCCAGTAGTATAATCGGCCTTCAGGGTGAAGCTTTCTTT
J gene: TRBJ1-2; V gene: TRBV7-3; clone size: few; D gene: .; CDR3 protein: CASSSGEGYGYTF; CDR3 DNA: TGTGCCAGCAGCTCAGGGGAGGGCTATGGCTACACCTTC
J gene: TRBJ1-2; V gene: TRBV5-6; clone size: .; D gene: .; CDR3 protein: CASSFSGTAIGYTF; CDR3 DNA: TGTGCCAGCAGCTTTTCTGGGACCGCGATCGGCTACACCTTC
J gene: TRBJ2-5; V gene: TRBV19; clone size: .; D gene: TRBD1; CDR3 protein: CASSLDREETQYF; CDR3 DNA: TGTGCCAGTAGTCTGGACAGGGAAGAGACCCAGTACTTC
J gene: TRBJ2-3; V gene: TRBV2; clone size: .; D gene: TRBD2; CDR3 protein: CASKELADQYGDTQYF; CDR3 DNA: TGTGCCAGCAAGGAACTAGCGGACCAATATGGAGATACGCAGTATTTT
J gene: TRBJ1-5; V gene: TRBV10-1; clone size: .; D gene: TRBD1; CDR3 protein: CAAPGQGAPRGQPQHF; CDR3 DNA: TGCGCCGCTCCGGGACAGGGGGCACCTAGGGGTCAGCCCCAGCATTTT
J gene: TRBJ2-5; V gene: TRBV7-8; clone size: .; D gene: TRBD1; CDR3 protein: CASSLRRDRGRQETQYF; CDR3 DNA: TGTGCCAGCAGCTTACGCCGGGACAGGGGGCGACAAGAGACCCAGTACTTC
J gene: TRBJ1-3; V gene: TRBV11-2; clone size: .; D gene: .; CDR3 protein: CASSFAASGNTIYF; CDR3 DNA: TGTGCCAGCAGCTTCGCGGCATCTGGAAACACCATATATTTT
J gene: TRBJ2-7; V gene: TRBV27; clone size: .; D gene: TRBD1; CDR3 protein: CASSESGGYEQYF; CDR3 DNA: TGTGCCAGCAGTGAGTCAGGGGGCTACGAGCAGTACTTC
J gene: TRBJ2-7; V gene: TRBV5-3; clone size: .; D gene: .; CDR3 protein: CARSLGSGEQYF; CDR3 DNA: TGTGCCAGAAGCTTGGGTTCGGGCGAGCAGTACTTC
J gene: TRBJ1-2; V gene: TRBV5-1; clone size: .; D gene: .; CDR3 protein: CASSLAGTSYTF; CDR3 DNA: TGCGCCAGCAGCTTGGCCGGGACCTCCTACACCTTC